This T cell receptor (beta chain) is from a study of OX40 agonist ivuxolimab in advanced cancers. Using immunoSEQ multiplex PCR, the repertoire was profiled, and TCRdb retains in-frame clones only, with some absent. This sample yields 10,000 or so clones, of which 65% to 75% are seen a single time; about 27% belongs to the top ten. Germline V gene sequence: CDR1 MNHEY, CDR2 SMNVEV (reference sequence). The length of the CDR3 is 13 residues. V gave up 0 bases and J gave up 6 bases, with 6 bases separating them. This rearrangement joins TRBV27 to TRBJ1-5; D gene ambiguous. Sequencing was performed on CD4+ or CD8+ T cells sorted from blood, taken in a trial of the OX40 agonist ivuxolimab. The receptor was derived from an adult with an advanced solid tumor such as melanoma, head and neck, liver or kidney cancer. The CDR3 nucleotides read TGTGCCAGCAGTTTATCAGGGTCTCAGCCCCAGCATTTT. Translating it yields CASSLSGSQPQHF.